This TCR beta chain appears in the sequencing data of a study of blood T cell repertoires in COVID-19. Background on the study: The cDNA or gDNA used as material had been derived from T cells, B-cell-depleted T cells, or PBMCs.

Authors' data handling: It was from reference gene primer amplification that nucleated cell counts were estimated. The table came from immunoSEQ multiplex PCR; TCRdb's copy has only in-frame clones and leaves some out. V and J calls plus clone size are reproduced from that table; the DNA served to infer D and trimming. The sample lists 150,000 to 200,000 clones; around 90% were seen once. This CDR3 spans 13 amino acids. Specimen: peripheral blood. The chain combines TRBV21-1 with TRBJ1-1. TRBV21-1 is annotated as a pseudogene. The TCR was taken from a human donor in a cohort sampled during active COVID-19. CDR3 sequence: CASTLEGSTEAFF. CDR3 sequence (DNA): TGTGCCAGCACGTTGGAGGGGTCGACTGAAGCTTTCTTT.